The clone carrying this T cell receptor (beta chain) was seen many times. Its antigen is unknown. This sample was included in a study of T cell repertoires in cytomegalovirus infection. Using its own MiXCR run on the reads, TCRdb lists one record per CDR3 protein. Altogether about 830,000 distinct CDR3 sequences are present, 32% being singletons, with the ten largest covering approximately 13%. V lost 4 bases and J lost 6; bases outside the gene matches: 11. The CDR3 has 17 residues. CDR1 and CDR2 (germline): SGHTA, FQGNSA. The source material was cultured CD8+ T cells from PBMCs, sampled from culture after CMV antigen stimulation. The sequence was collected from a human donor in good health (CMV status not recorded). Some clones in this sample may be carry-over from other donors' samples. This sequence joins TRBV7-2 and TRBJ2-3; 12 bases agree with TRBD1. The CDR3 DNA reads TGTGCCAGCAGCTCAGAACGGGACAGGGGGCCGGACGATACGCAGTATTTT. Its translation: CASSSERDRGPDDTQYF.